A single sample is the source of the 27 T cell receptor beta chains below, sequenced in a study of somatic mutations in cytotoxic T cells in rheumatoid arthritis. TCRdb keeps only in-frame clones here, not all; method: immunoSEQ multiplex PCR. The sample shows approximately 9,400 clones, 80% of them seen only once. The sample comprised CD8+ T cells sorted from blood. The receptors derive from an adult with rheumatoid arthritis.

The chain couples TRBV7-8 to TRBJ2-7, with D unclear. Trimming removed 1 base at V and 5 bases at J, with 6 bases between. This CDR3 is built from 12 residues. Germline CDR1 and CDR2: SGHVS and FQNEAQ. CDR3 bases: TGTGCCAGCAGCTTAGAGGGTCACGAGCAGTACTTC. The encoded protein is CASSLEGHEQYF.

The V and J genes are TRBV10-2 and TRBJ1-4, with D unclear. V was clipped by 4 bases and J by 0 bases, with 9 bases between them. Germline V gene lookup returns CDR1 WSHSY and CDR2 SAAADI. The CDR3 runs to 15 residues. The CDR3 coding sequence is TGCGCCAGCAGTGCAGGACGTCCAACTAATGAAAAACTGTTTTTT. Translating gives CASSAGRPTNEKLFF.

The CDR3 region is CSVAGLTVYGYTF. Here the CDR3 DNA reads TGCAGCGTTGCTGGACTGACCGTCTATGGCTACACCTTC. V and J are TRBV29-1 and TRBJ1-2; D remains unclear. V shed 4 bases and J shed 4 bases, with 13 bases lying between them. Germline CDR1 reads SQVTM; CDR2 reads ANQGSEA. CDR3 length: 13 amino acids.

The V call is TRBV10-3, the J call TRBJ2-2; 7 bases line up with TRBD1. The CDR3 consists of 13 residues. Germline CDR1 is ENHRY and CDR2 is SYGVKD. J gave up 0 bases and V 10 bases, and 2 bases lay outside the gene matches. Here the CDR3 reads CATGTANTGELFF. As DNA, the CDR3 is TGTGCCACCGGGACAGCGAACACCGGGGAGCTGTTTTTT.

The rearrangement uses TRBV4-3 and TRBJ1-6; TRBD1 matches at 9 bases. Germline V gene data show CDR1 as LGHNA and CDR2 as YSLEER. V was pared by 1 base and J by 7 bases, with 2 bases of the junction left unmatched. This CDR3 is built from 15 residues. The DNA for the CDR3 is TGCGCCAGCAGCCAAGGGACAGGGGTAAATTCACCCCTCCACTTT. Its translation is CASSQGTGVNSPLHF.

The rearrangement joins TRBV28 to TRBJ2-7, with 9 bases lining up with TRBD2. CDR1 is MDHEN and CDR2 is SYDVKM in the germline V gene. The CDR3 is 16 amino acids. V trimming: 8 bases; J trimming: 7 bases; junction bases outside the gene matches: 18. Here the CDR3 DNA reads TGTGCCAGCCTCCGGGGCGGGGGGGCTTTTATGCAGGAGCAGTACTTC. This encodes CASLRGGGAFMQEQYF.

The J gene is TRBJ2-3, the V gene TRBV19, with no clear D. Trimming pared 3 bases from V and 3 bases from J, leaving 7 bases between. This CDR3 is built from 13 residues. Per germline, CDR1 LNHDA and CDR2 SQIVND (reference sequence). The CDR3 here is CASSILETDTQYF. In DNA, the CDR3 is TGTGCCAGTAGTATTTTGGAAACAGATACGCAGTATTTT. Variable domain in full (rest from reference TRBV19 and TRBJ2-3): DGGITQSPKYLFRKEGQNVTLSCEQNLNHDAMYWYRQDPGQGLRLIYYSQIVNDFQKGDIAEGYSVSREKKESFPLTVTSAQKNPTAFYLCASSILETDTQYFGPGTRLTVL.

This rearrangement joins TRBV7-9 to TRBJ2-5; 8 nucleotides line up with TRBD2. Germline trimming cut 7 bases from V and 0 bases from J; bases unmatched to any gene: 13. Germline loops: CDR1 SEHNR, CDR2 FQNEAQ (reference sequence). The CDR3 has 17 amino acids. CDR3 in DNA: TGTGCCAGCACTCCCGACGGGGGGGCGAGGTACCAAGAGACCCAGTACTTC. Translating gives CASTPDGGARYQETQYF.

The V gene is TRBV4-1, the J gene TRBJ1-1; possible D gene TRBD1, 5 bases. The CDR3 spans 15 residues. CDR1 is MGHRA, CDR2 YSYEKL, per germline. Trimming pared 1 base from V and 5 bases from J, leaving 14 bases between. CDR3 bases: TGCGCCAGCAGCCAAGTAAGCGGGGGTGGGACTGAAGCTTTCTTT. Protein sequence: CASSQVSGGGTEAFF.

The chain is built from TRBV5-1 and TRBJ2-3; D possibly corresponds to TRBD1 (6 bases). The CDR3 is made up of 15 amino acids. Per germline, CDR1 SGHRS and CDR2 YFSETQ. V shed 2 bases and J shed 2 bases, with 12 bases lying between them. CDR3 in amino acids: CASSFVGASTDTQYF. DNA of the CDR3: TGCGCCAGCAGCTTTGTGGGGGCTTCCACAGATACGCAGTATTTT.

CDR3 nucleotide sequence: TGTGCCAGCACTAGGACTAGCGGGGGTCCAGATACGCAGTATTTT. Its protein is CASTRTSGGPDTQYF. This chain connects TRBV6-5 to TRBJ2-3; 13 bases match TRBD2. Germline values: CDR1 MNHEY, CDR2 SVGAGI. With V trimmed by 7 bases and J by 4 bases, 5 bases remained unmatched. This CDR3 has 15 amino acids.

The gene calls are TRBV4-1 and TRBJ2-1; TRBD2 matches 12 bases. The CDR3 spans 20 residues. The germline gives CDR1 MGHRA, CDR2 YSYEKL. J was trimmed by 3 bases and V by 0 bases; bases with no gene match: 12. CDR3 bases: TGCGCCAGCAGCCAAGAAGTTAGCCTAGCGGGGGGGAAGGGCTACAATGAGCAGTTCTTC. Encoded protein: CASSQEVSLAGGKGYNEQFF.

J is TRBJ2-7 and V is TRBV5-6; 7 bases line up with TRBD1. With 0 bases clipped from V and 1 base from J, the junction kept 1 base outside the gene matches. Germline CDR1 and CDR2: SGHDT and YYEEEE. There are 14 residues in the CDR3. CDR3 protein: CASSLGQGSYEQYF. DNA of the CDR3: TGTGCCAGCAGCTTGGGACAGGGATCCTACGAGCAGTACTTC.

This clone has only one observation. The J gene is TRBJ1-1, the V gene TRBV6-5; D remains unclear. The V and J ends lost 5 bases and 11 bases respectively, with 12 bases between them. Germline V gives CDR1 MNHEY, CDR2 SVGAGI. The CDR3 has 11 amino acids. As DNA, the CDR3 is TGTGCCAGCAGTAATTTACAAGAGGCTTTCTTT. Its protein product is CASSNLQEAFF.

This chain uses TRBV5-8 with TRBJ2-1; 10 bases map to TRBD1. This CDR3 has 17 residues. Germline assignment: CDR1 SGHTS and CDR2 YDEGEE. With V trimmed by 0 bases and J by 8 bases, 11 bases remained unmatched. In DNA form, the CDR3 reads TGTGCCAGCAGCTTGGAGACAGGGGGCCATCGGGCGCATGAGCAGTTCTTC. Translating it yields CASSLETGGHRAHEQFF.

The chain has TRBV2 and TRBJ2-3; TRBD2 aligns across 12 bases. Germline CDR1 is SNHLY and CDR2 is FYNNEI. Germline trimming cut 3 bases from V and 3 bases from J; bases unmatched to any gene: 10. This CDR3 has 18 residues. The CDR3 reads CASSEPPASGGGTDTQYF. Here the CDR3 DNA reads TGTGCCAGCAGTGAGCCCCCCGCTAGCGGGGGGGGGACAGATACGCAGTATTTT. The entire variable domain, with the rest obtained from reference TRBV2 and TRBJ2-3, is as follows: EPEVTQTPSHQVTQMGQEVILRCVPISNHLYFYWYRQILGQKVEFLVSFYNNEISEKSEIFDDQFSVERPDGSNFTLKIRSTKLEDSAMYFCASSEPPASGGGTDTQYFGPGTRLTVL.

This clone was recorded only once. CDR3 sequence: CSVVGKETQYF. The DNA of the CDR3 is TGCAGCGTTGTAGGAAAAGAGACCCAGTACTTC. This chain uses TRBV29-1 with TRBJ2-5; D unclear. The CDR3 covers 11 residues. Between the trimmed V and J ends, which lost 4 bases and 3 bases, there was a span of 6 bases. Germline V gene lookup returns CDR1 SQVTM and CDR2 ANQGSEA. Based on the CDR3 plus reference TRBV29-1 and TRBJ2-5, the full variable domain is SAVISQKPSRDICQRGTSLTIQCQVDSQVTMMFWYRQQPGQSLTLIATANQGSEATYESGFVIDKFPISRPNLTFSTLTVSNMSPEDSSIYLCSVVGKETQYFGPGTRLLVL.

The V call is TRBV28, the J call TRBJ1-2; D is perhaps TRBD1 (5 bases). V lost 6 bases to trimming and J lost 0 bases, with 17 bases between them. The CDR3 covers 16 residues. CDR1 is MDHEN, CDR2 SYDVKM, per germline. The CDR3: CASRTFRTLANYGYTF. The CDR3, as DNA: TGTGCCAGCAGGACGTTTAGGACACTAGCTAACTATGGCTACACCTTC.

The chain couples TRBV7-2 to TRBJ1-1, with TRBD1 identical over 9 bases. Looked up from germline, CDR1 is SGHTA and CDR2 is FQGNSA. V dropped 5 bases and J dropped 7; count of bases not matched to a gene: 8. This CDR3 contains 14 residues. The CDR3 reads CASSPGTGPVEAFF. As DNA, the CDR3 is TGTGCCAGCAGCCCCGGGACAGGGCCGGTTGAAGCTTTCTTT.

The V call is TRBV4-1, the J call TRBJ1-5, with 8 positions matching TRBD1. The CDR3 spans 14 residues. CDR1 MGHRA and CDR2 YSYEKL come from the germline V gene. Losses at the gene ends were 2 bases for V and 7 bases for J; bases not matched to a gene: 4. The CDR3, as DNA: TGCGCCAGCAGCCAACTACAGGGGGACCAGCCCCAGCATTTT. Its translation is CASSQLQGDQPQHF.

This chain uses TRBV27 with TRBJ2-7, with D perhaps matching TRBD2 (5 bases). V was trimmed by 0 bases and J by 5 bases, leaving 8 bases between them. The germline gives CDR1 MNHEY, CDR2 SMNVEV (reference sequence). The CDR3 runs 13 residues. CDR3 residues: CASSLSLANEQYF. CDR3 in DNA: TGTGCCAGCAGTTTATCTCTAGCCAACGAGCAGTACTTC.

V usage is TRBV11-2 and J usage is TRBJ2-1, with a tentative D call TRBD2 (5 bases). Deletions cut 5 bases from V and 1 base from J, with 15 bases between. Germline loops: CDR1 SGHAT, CDR2 FQNNGV. This CDR3 contains 16 residues. CDR3 amino acids: CASSPLPWESYNEQFF. CDR3 sequence (DNA): TGTGCCAGCAGCCCTTTACCATGGGAGTCCTACAATGAGCAGTTCTTC. The full variable domain, with the rest looked up from reference TRBV11-2 and TRBJ2-1, is EAGVAQSPRYKIIEKRQSVAFWCNPISGHATLYWYQQILGQGPKLLIQFQNNGVVDDSQLPKDRFSAERLKGVDSTLKIQPAKLEDSAVYLCASSPLPWESYNEQFFGPGTRLTVL.

V is TRBV5-1 and J is TRBJ2-1; the match to TRBD1 covers 10 bases. Trimming removed 2 bases from V and 3 bases from J; junction bases left unmatched: 5. Germline V gene data show CDR1 as SGHRS and CDR2 as YFSETQ. The CDR3 loop spans 16 amino acids. CDR3 coding DNA: TGCGCCAGCAGCTTCGGACAGGGGGAATACTACAATGAGCAGTTCTTC. It specifies CASSFGQGEYYNEQFF.

The table lists this clone with a few counts. The rearrangement uses TRBV6-6 and TRBJ2-1; 11 bases are a match to TRBD2. V lost 6 bases to trimming and J lost 3 bases; unmatched junction nucleotides: 4. CDR1 is MNHNY, CDR2 SVGAGI, per germline (reference sequence). This CDR3 contains 15 residues. CDR3 protein: CASRHLAGGYNEQFF. The DNA for the CDR3 is TGTGCCAGCAGGCACCTAGCGGGGGGCTACAATGAGCAGTTCTTC.

J is TRBJ2-7 and V is TRBV4-1; D is unresolved. Trimming stripped 1 base from V and 4 bases from J, with 8 bases between. CDR3 length: 13 residues. Germline CDR1 reads MGHRA; CDR2 reads YSYEKL. The CDR3 loop reads CASSQVTEYEQYF. Here the CDR3 DNA reads TGCGCCAGCAGCCAAGTAACAGAATACGAGCAGTACTTC.

This clone has just one count. This chain connects TRBV7-8 to TRBJ2-3, with 7 bases aligning to TRBD2. Germline CDR1 reads SGHVS; CDR2 reads FQNEAQ. The CDR3 contains 14 residues. V lost 5 bases to trimming and J lost 2 bases; unmatched junction nucleotides: 4. CDR3 amino acids: CASSPRDYTDTQYF. The CDR3 DNA follows: TGTGCCAGCAGCCCCCGGGACTACACAGATACGCAGTATTTT.

The chain has TRBV9 and TRBJ2-5; 8 bases are a match to TRBD1. Germline values: CDR1 SGDLS, CDR2 YYNGEE. The trim removed 3 bases at V and 5 bases at J, leaving 6 bases unmatched. The CDR3 has 14 residues. Here the CDR3 DNA reads TGTGCCAGCAGCGCGGGACAGGTGGATGAGACCCAGTACTTC. Translated, it gives CASSAGQVDETQYF.